The entry below gives a single T cell receptor (beta chain) sequence along with its context. What antigen it recognizes has not been identified. Per-nucleotide qualities are absent, and no much larger clonotype sits a single base away. This entry is derived from a study of cytomegalovirus exposure and HLA in healthy donors (dated by TCRdb to about 2017). Describing the broader study: An earlier analysis of some 550 of the donors reported 276 Gb of sequence data and about 100 million unique TCR beta sequences from 190 million or so T cells. Around 300 gigabases of sequencing data and tens of millions of unique TCR sequences were included in an early release covering about 600 HLA-typed donors. Of the 398 genotyped donors, 65% to 90% fell in the genetic ancestry cluster associated with self-reported Caucasian donors. The aim of the study was to test whether cataloging public T cell receptors could identify signatures of past pathogen exposure. The study used immunosequencing to profile the T cell repertoires of hundreds of subjects and linked those repertoires to cytomegalovirus serostatus. In addition to the first cohort of about 650 subjects, a separate validation cohort of some 120 different subjects was used. To predict cytomegalovirus infection status, the study brought together high-throughput TCR immunosequencing, statistical association of individual TCRs with disease status, and machine learning. In a later analysis, previously published TCR beta repertoires from 600 to 850 donors were re-analyzed and high-resolution HLA genotyping was added so that TCR occurrence patterns could be studied. Rather than drawing on any new phenotypic data, the later analysis identified candidate immune exposures from TCR beta sequences and the way those sequences occurred across donors. An earlier analysis of a few hundred of the donors applied high-throughput TCR beta sequencing to assess whether each TCR beta V gene segment acted as functional or pseudogenic. Donor age, sex, ethnicity and CMV serostatus were compiled alongside the repertoire data. In a later genetic analysis, genome-wide SNP genotypes for about 55% of the 666 donors were used, and that subset was treated as a discovery cohort. All discovery cohort repertoires had been generated on a single sequencing platform. HLA typing included class I and class II loci at four-digit resolution. Typing coverage varied by locus: about 629-630 donors for A, B, C, DRB1 and DQB1; roughly 500 for DQA1; about 600 for DPA1; around 490 for DPB1. Because of strong linkage in the cohort, roughly five DR-DQ haplotypes were treated as single units for association and clustering. Among almost 400 genotyped donors of the cohort, an average of about 240,000 unique TCR beta nucleotide sequences were sequenced per donor, around 20% of them non-productive. On the study overall, not on this receptor specifically: Strong co-occurrence of HLA alleles, especially DR and DQ, made assigning TCR associations to individual alleles difficult. In vitro tests confirmed that three of the cytomegalovirus-associated TCR beta chains recognize cytomegalovirus antigens. Because the 87-base-pair reads could not distinguish some IMGT-functional V segments, including TRBV6-2 and TRBV6-3, those segments were excluded. The authors suggested that the approach could potentially be generalized to other disease states and immunological phenotypes. A further reported finding was that TCR beta sequences accurately predicted the HLA-A and HLA-B alleles for most subjects in the first cohort. In a later genetic analysis, a missense DCLRE1C variant was associated with V-gene and J-gene trimming of TCR beta chains, and the association was replicated in an independent cohort. Compared with equally common non-associated chains, HLA-associated TCR beta chains in a later analysis were more clonally expanded and had lower generation probabilities. The presence/absence analyses assumed that sequencing depth was roughly uniform across donors, and that assumption may not be true. In a later analysis, the rate of TCR association differed among HLA loci, with DRB1 alleles having the most associated TCRs and HLA-C alleles having the fewest. HLA typing was unavailable for some donors at each locus, so association tests used only the typed subset. Because counts were too low, roughly 16 rarely observed V segments, including chromosome 9 orphons, were excluded from the earlier analysis of around 640 of the donors. A later analysis found that most CMV-associated TCR beta chains appeared HLA-restricted, with HLA associations seemingly driven largely by CMV exposure. A cluster of highly shared sequence variants was judged likely to be a technical artifact of the sequencing pipeline. According to a later genetic analysis, donors in an Asian-associated ancestry cluster had fewer N-insertions in productive TCRs than the approximately 630-donor mean. In the study, some 180 TCR beta chains were listed as associated with cytomegalovirus. This cohort had only TCR beta chains sequenced, and the lack of alpha or paired-chain data limited which features could be detected. While some public TCRs were present in many individuals, most TCR sequences turned up only very rarely across donors. At a false discovery rate of 0.05, a later analysis linked 15,000 to 20,000 TCR beta sequences to specific HLA alleles. Immune exposure information for the cohort was limited to CMV serostatus. Cytomegalovirus status was reported to be diagnosed by the classifier with high specificity and sensitivity in both the original and validation cohorts. A later analysis reported that several top co-occurrence clusters appeared linked to parvovirus B19, influenza, CMV and Epstein-Barr virus. Linkage disequilibrium might explain the correlated functional status among segregating V segments, but an unknown experimental factor could not be excluded. Broadly in line with IMGT annotations, most TCR beta V segments showed up in productive rearrangements about 87% or about 30% of the time in an earlier analysis of several hundred of the donors.

Library creation used the immunoSEQ multiplex PCR assay. The multiplex PCR relied on a mix of 60 forward primers for TCR Vbeta segments and 13 reverse primers for TCR Jbeta segments. Amplification of the CDR3 region of rearranged TCR beta genes was performed with a multiplex PCR assay on genomic DNA. On the Illumina HiSeq System, the amplified TCR beta libraries were sequenced as 87-base-pair reads. For the original study's pipeline: A later analysis tallied 75 million to 95 million unique TCR beta chains across the 666 repertoires, and about 10 million of those chains were shared by two or more donors. Raw reads were error-corrected and collapsed into unique sequences with a nearest-neighbor algorithm that merged closely related sequences to remove PCR and sequencing errors. CDR3 sequences were aligned to IMGT reference sequences to assign V, D and J gene segments. For a sequence to be retained, at least a six-nucleotide match to both a V gene segment and a J gene segment was required. A rearrangement counted as productive if the CDR3 had no stop codons and remained in frame with V and J, and every other rearrangement counted as non-productive. Following IMGT convention, CDR3 was defined as the stretch from the second conserved V-encoded cysteine to the conserved J-encoded phenylalanine. The earlier analysis of about 620 of the donors excluded sequences that lacked an unambiguous match to a single V gene segment. In an earlier analysis of about 590 of the donors, a V segment was called functional when productive rearrangements were above 56.7%, and segregating when the standard deviation between donors exceeded 5%. A statistical classification framework was built to diagnose cytomegalovirus status from the catalog of TCR beta chain sequences. A later analysis assigned V and J genes by comparing TCR nucleotide sequences with IMGT/GENE-DB human TR gene sequences. Using the TCRdist pipeline, a later analysis assigned CDR3 sequences along with most-parsimonious VDJ recombination scenarios. In a later analysis, every TCR beta chain was defined by the combination of its CDR3 amino acid sequence and its V-gene family, and reads without a unique V-gene family were dropped. A later analysis removed several hundred highly shared, low-generation-probability nucleotide sequences to deal with suspected cross-contamination and a sequencing artifact. For each public chain, a later analysis derived a clonal expansion index from normalized ranks of inferred template counts within each repertoire. A later analysis computed generation probabilities with a VDJ recombination model fitted to out-of-frame rearrangements, and checked the results against IGoR. A later analysis scored TCR-TCR, TCR-HLA and TCR-CMV co-occurrence with hypergeometric tests, applying a repertoire-size bias correction to TCR pairs. In a later analysis, false discovery rates were estimated by permuting HLA or CMV assignments 20 times. A later analysis grouped co-occurring TCRs with DBSCAN, adding TCRdist sequence similarity when clustering within HLA-allele-positive subsets. For co-occurrence clustering, repertoires with fewer than 30,000 or more than 120,000 public chains were excluded, along with a handful of repertoires with anomalous nucleotide sharing. The table comes from immuneACCESS by way of TCRdb, which keeps in-frame sequences with V and J called. Part of the clones is missing from these tables; in studies checked, under half for an unresolved V gene and the rest for unknown reasons. From that table come the V and J calls and clone size; the DNA was used to work out D and trimming. Recorded for this sample are approximately 130,000 clones; approximately 85% of them occurred a single time. The ten biggest clones cover about 6.7% of the sample.

Taken from the germline V gene, the CDR1 and CDR2 loops are SGHRS and YFSETQ. The germline V and J ends show losses of 4 bases and 6 bases respectively, and no gene match explains 9 bases of the junction. The CDR3 goes from the cysteine to the phenylalanine over 15 residues. Only CDR3 DNA remains: 45 bases, in frame from the first base. The cohort consisted of fewer than 700 healthy bone marrow donors. Cohort members were all nominally healthy when sampled, although unrecorded immune exposures were likely present. The donor tested CMV seropositive and was one of the 289 seropositive cohort members. Every donor gave a peripheral blood sample, and the peripheral blood mononuclear cells from that sample were used for TCR beta sequencing. The Qiagen DNeasy Blood Extraction Kit was used to extract genomic DNA from the blood cell samples.

The sample comprised PBMCs. The sequence was obtained from a woman aged 25-40 years in good health and CMV-seropositive. The chain joins TRBV5-1 to TRBJ2-7; 11 of the junction bases match TRBD2. The CDR3 has the sequence CASSPEPGLAVEQYF. The nucleotide sequence is given as TGCGCCAGCAGCCCCGAACCGGGACTAGCGGTCGAGCAGTACTTC. Outside the CDR3, residues come from the reference TRBV5-1 and TRBJ2-7 proteins, so the full variable domain is: KAGVTQTPRYLIKTRGQQVTLSCSPISGHRSVSWYQQTPGQGLQFLFEYFSETQRNKGNFPGRFSGRQFSNSRSEMNVSTLELGDSALYLCASSPEPGLAVEQYFGPGTRLTVT.